The 22 T cell receptor beta chains below come from one sample, sequenced in a study of blood T cell repertoires in COVID-19. Using immunoSEQ multiplex PCR, the repertoire was profiled, and TCRdb retains in-frame clones only, with some absent. The top ten hold 1.2% of the sample, which has a few hundred thousand clones, 83% seen once. Sample: peripheral blood. Source of these receptors: a woman aged 45-65 years with acute or convalescent COVID-19.

V gene TRBV15 combines with J gene TRBJ1-4, with 8 bases matching TRBD1. The V and J ends lost 1 base and 0 bases, in that order; junction bases with no gene match: 7. This CDR3 spans 18 amino acids. Germline V gives CDR1 LNHNV, CDR2 YYDKDF (reference sequence). As DNA, the CDR3 is TGTGCCACCAGCAGAGGCAGACAGGGGCTAGCAACTAATGAAAAACTGTTTTTT. This translates into CATSRGRQGLATNEKLFF.

This clone was seen a few times. The CDR3 here is CASSVGTVGQPQHF. CDR3 in DNA: TGTGCCAGCAGCGTTGGGACAGTAGGACAGCCCCAGCATTTT. The J gene is TRBJ1-5, the V gene TRBV2, with 7 bases aligning to TRBD1. This CDR3 spans 14 amino acids. Germline V gene data show CDR1 as SNHLY and CDR2 as FYNNEI. Unmatched junction bases numbered 9, after V lost 6 bases and J lost 7 bases.

The rearrangement uses TRBV9 and TRBJ2-1; TRBD2 matches at 9 bases. This CDR3 spans 15 amino acids. V shed 0 bases, J shed 6 bases, and the junction held 4 bases outside the gene matches. Germline-derived CDR1 and CDR2 are SGDLS and YYNGEE. CDR3 coding DNA: TGTGCCAGCAGCGTAGCTGGTAGCGGGAGCAATGAGCAGTTCTTC. Translated, it gives CASSVAGSGSNEQFF. The full variable domain, completed using reference TRBV9 and TRBJ2-1, is DSGVTQTPKHLITATGQRVTLRCSPRSGDLSVYWYQQSLDQGLQFLIQYYNGEERAKGNILERFSAQQFPDLHSELNLSSLELGDSALYFCASSVAGSGSNEQFFGPGTRLTVL.

The rearrangement links TRBV7-9 to TRBJ1-3; TRBD1 is a possible D gene (5 bases). The V end lost 2 bases, the J end lost 7 bases, and 9 bases lay between the germline ends. Germline values: CDR1 SEHNR, CDR2 FQNEAQ (reference sequence). The CDR3 spans 13 residues. The CDR3 is CASSLLEGNTIYF. In nucleotides, the CDR3 is TGTGCCAGCAGCTTATTGGAGGGGAACACCATATATTTT.

The rearrangement joins TRBV6-4 to TRBJ1-1, with no clear D. This CDR3 is 15 amino acids long. The V gene lost 2 bases and the J gene lost 4 bases, with 14 bases spanning the gap. Germline loops: CDR1 MRHNA, CDR2 SNTAGT. The DNA of the CDR3 is TGTGCCAGCAGTGACCCCACCGGGGAGGGCACTGAAGCTTTCTTT. Translating gives CASSDPTGEGTEAFF.

The chain uses TRBV5-1 and TRBJ2-7; no clear D gene. The CDR3 is 12 residues long. V was cut by 0 bases and J by 4 bases, with 5 bases left in between. Germline CDR1 reads SGHRS; CDR2 reads YFSETQ. In nucleotides, the CDR3 is TGCGCCAGCAGCTTGGTCGGTTACGAGCAGTACTTC. Its translation: CASSLVGYEQYF.

Comments on this clone: Other nucleotide sequences from this sample produce the same CDR3. The J gene is TRBJ2-5, the V gene TRBV18; 8 bases agree with TRBD1. V shed 2 bases, J shed 1 base, and the junction held 0 bases outside the gene matches. The CDR3 extends over 14 amino acids. Germline V CDR1 and CDR2: KGHSH, LQKENI. CDR3 DNA sequence: TGTGCCAGCTCACCAGGGACAGGCCAAGAGACCCAGTACTTC. Translated, it gives CASSPGTGQETQYF.

The V and J genes are TRBV4-3 and TRBJ2-1; 8 nucleotides agree with TRBD2. The junction had 5 bases not matched to a gene; V was cut back by 1 base and J by 0 bases. CDR1 and CDR2 from the germline V gene are LGHNA and YSLEER. This CDR3 region has 17 residues. CDR3 DNA: TGCGCCAGCAGCCAAGTCCCTAGCGGGTCCTCCTACAATGAGCAGTTCTTC. It translates to CASSQVPSGSSYNEQFF.

The table lists this clone with a count of one. The chain uses TRBV5-1 and TRBJ1-2; D possibly corresponds to TRBD1 (5 bases). Germline CDR1 and CDR2: SGHRS and YFSETQ. CDR3 length: 13 residues. Trimming left V 6 bases short and J 3 bases short, with 12 bases between. The CDR3 DNA sequence: TGCGCCAGCAACGTCGGGGGTGACTATGGCTACACCTTC. Protein sequence: CASNVGGDYGYTF.

The chain recombines TRBV7-2 with TRBJ2-1; 10 bases line up with TRBD2. The ends lost 5 bases at V and 7 bases at J; junction bases unmatched: 8. CDR3 length equals 15 residues. The germline gives CDR1 SGHTA, CDR2 FQGNSA. The CDR3 bases are TGTGCCAGCAGCCAGAGCGGGGGGGCGTTTAATGAGCAGTTCTTC. Protein product: CASSQSGGAFNEQFF. The full variable domain, in which reference TRBV7-2 and TRBJ2-1 provide the parts outside the CDR3, is GAGVSQSPSNKVTEKGKDVELRCDPISGHTALYWYRQSLGQGLEFLIYFQGNSAPDKSGLPSDRFSAERTGGSVSTLTIQRTQQEDSAVYLCASSQSGGAFNEQFFGPGTRLTVL.

The chain joins TRBV11-2 to TRBJ2-3; 11 bases are shared with TRBD2. This CDR3 is 14 amino acids long. Trimming cost V 5 bases and J 7 bases; bases outside gene matches: 5. The germline CDR1 and CDR2 sequences are SGHAT and FQNNGV. CDR3: CASSPLAGGNTQYF. CDR3 in DNA: TGTGCCAGCAGCCCGTTAGCGGGGGGGAATACGCAGTATTTT.

The chain links TRBV7-8 to TRBJ1-4; TRBD1 aligns across 8 bases. Germline values: CDR1 SGHVS, CDR2 FQNEAQ. This CDR3 has 14 amino acids. With V trimmed by 2 bases and J by 16 bases, 12 bases remained unmatched. CDR3 residues: CASSLFQGAETAFF. Here the CDR3 DNA reads TGTGCCAGCAGCTTATTTCAGGGGGCCGAAACTGCGTTTTTT.

This clone was counted a few times. The chain has TRBV6-2 or TRBV6-3 and TRBJ2-1; D ambiguous. V gave up 6 bases and J gave up 7 bases, with 10 bases separating them. The CDR3 covers 12 residues. CDR1 is MNHEY, CDR2 SVGEGT, per germline. The CDR3 region is CASSPPFNEQFF. The CDR3 DNA reads as TGTGCCAGCAGCCCCCCCTTTAATGAGCAGTTCTTC.

V gene TRBV6-6 combines with J gene TRBJ1-5; D is uncertain. Germline V gene sequence: CDR1 MNHNY, CDR2 SVGAGI (reference sequence). The CDR3 is made up of 14 amino acids. Trimming took off 7 bases at V and 1 base at J, with 11 bases between the two ends. The CDR3 region has the DNA TGTGCCAGCACTCGAGGCGGGAGCAATCAGCCCCAGCATTTT. This encodes CASTRGGSNQPQHF.

The V gene is TRBV27, the J gene TRBJ2-2; the match to TRBD1 covers 9 bases. Germline V CDR1 and CDR2: MNHEY, SMNVEV (reference sequence). The CDR3 extends over 13 amino acids. J lost 6 bases, V lost 6 bases, and 2 bases had no gene match. CDR3 nucleotide sequence: TGTGCCAGCAGCTGGACAGGGGCCGGGGAGCTGTTTTTT. Translating gives CASSWTGAGELFF.

The chain joins TRBV30 to TRBJ2-7, with D perhaps matching TRBD1 (6 bases). The length of the CDR3 is 15 residues. Trimming left V 2 bases short and J 1 base short, with 15 bases between. Germline assignment: CDR1 GTSNPN and CDR2 SVGIG (reference sequence). CDR3: CAWSPPDRPSYEQYV. CDR3 in DNA: TGTGCCTGGAGTCCTCCGGACAGACCATCCTACGAGCAGTACGTC.

The J gene is TRBJ2-2, the V gene TRBV5-5; D call uncertain. Germline V gene lookup returns CDR1 SGHKS and CDR2 YYEKEE (reference sequence). The CDR3 spans 14 residues. Trimming took off 1 base at V and 1 base at J, with 5 bases between the two ends. The CDR3 sequence: CASSLTRNTGELFF. In DNA form, the CDR3 reads TGTGCCAGCAGCTTGACAAGGAACACCGGGGAGCTGTTTTTT.

Only a few counts were recorded for this clone. The genes are TRBV29-1 and TRBJ1-4; the D is unclear. Germline CDR1 reads SQVTM; CDR2 reads ANQGSEA. The CDR3 is 13 residues long. Trimming left V 4 bases short and J 3 bases short, with 9 bases between. The CDR3 reads CSVVTEPNEKLFF. The CDR3 DNA reads TGCAGCGTTGTAACAGAACCTAATGAAAAACTGTTTTTT.

With regard to this clone: This same CDR3 is encoded by further DNA sequences in the sample. The CDR3 sequence: CASSEGTGSQPQHF. CDR3 in DNA: TGTGCCAGCAGTGAGGGGACAGGGTCTCAGCCCCAGCATTTT. The gene calls are TRBV2 and TRBJ1-5; 9 nucleotides align to TRBD1. J gave up 6 bases and V 3 bases, and 3 bases lay outside the gene matches. The germline V gene encodes CDR1 SNHLY and CDR2 FYNNEI. This CDR3 has 14 amino acids. Drawing the rest from reference TRBV2 and TRBJ1-5, the complete variable domain is EPEVTQTPSHQVTQMGQEVILRCVPISNHLYFYWYRQILGQKVEFLVSFYNNEISEKSEIFDDQFSVERPDGSNFTLKIRSTKLEDSAMYFCASSEGTGSQPQHFGDGTRLSIL.

The rearrangement links TRBV19 to TRBJ2-1; TRBD2 matches at 10 bases. This CDR3 contains 17 residues. V lost 3 bases to trimming and J lost 6 bases; unmatched junction nucleotides: 11. Germline loops: CDR1 LNHDA, CDR2 SQIVND (reference sequence). In DNA form, the CDR3 reads TGTGCCAGTAGTATGATGGTAGCGGGAGGCTCGGGCAATGAGCAGTTCTTC. Residues: CASSMMVAGGSGNEQFF.

The chain links TRBV6-6 to TRBJ1-4; 7 bases are a match to TRBD1. V shed 2 bases and J 8 bases; nucleotides not matched to a gene: 8. Germline CDR1 reads MNHNY; CDR2 reads SVGAGI (reference sequence). This CDR3 is 15 amino acids long. The CDR3 is CASSYTGTEGEKLFF. In DNA, the CDR3 is TGTGCCAGCAGTTACACCGGGACAGAAGGGGAAAAACTGTTTTTT.

V is TRBV10-3 and J is TRBJ2-2; possibly TRBD2 for D (6 bases). There are 15 residues in the CDR3. The V end was cut by 7 bases, the J end by 1 base, with 13 bases between. The germline gives CDR1 ENHRY, CDR2 SYGVKD. The chain's CDR3 is CAIKRGSGNTGELFF. CDR3 coding DNA: TGTGCCATCAAGAGGGGTAGCGGGAACACCGGGGAGCTGTTTTTT.